Listed here is a single T cell receptor beta chain. The data originate from a study of blood T cell repertoires in COVID-19. The CDR3 extends over 14 amino acids. V was pared by 3 bases and J by 3 bases, with 4 bases of the junction left unmatched. Germline V gene data show CDR1 as SGHRS and CDR2 as YFSETQ. In the original workflow: Reference gene primers were amplified, and this amplification served to estimate nucleated cell counts. Clones were read by immunoSEQ multiplex PCR, and TCRdb kept only the in-frame ones, dropping some. V, J and clone size were drawn from that table, and D and trimming were deduced from the DNA. The table has about 310,000 clones, 89% seen once.

The chain has TRBV5-1 and TRBJ1-2; the match to TRBD1 covers 8 bases. The TCR was taken from a woman in her thirties or forties who had recovered from COVID-19. Material: PBMCs or T cells enriched from blood (not recorded which). CDR3: CASSSGQAHYGYTF. CDR3 bases: TGCGCCAGCAGCTCGGGACAGGCACACTATGGCTACACCTTC.